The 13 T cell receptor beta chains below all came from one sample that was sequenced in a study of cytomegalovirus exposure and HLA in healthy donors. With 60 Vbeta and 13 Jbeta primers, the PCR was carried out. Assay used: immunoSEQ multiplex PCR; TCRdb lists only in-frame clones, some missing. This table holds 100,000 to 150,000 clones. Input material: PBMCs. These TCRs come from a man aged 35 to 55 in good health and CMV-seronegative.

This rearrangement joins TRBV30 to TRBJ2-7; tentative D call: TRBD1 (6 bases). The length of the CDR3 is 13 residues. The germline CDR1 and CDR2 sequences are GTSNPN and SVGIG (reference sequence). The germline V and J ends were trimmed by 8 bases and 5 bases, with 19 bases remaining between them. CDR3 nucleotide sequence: TGTGCCGCCACCCTCTACAGGGTCGACGAGCAGTACTTC. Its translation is CAATLYRVDEQYF.

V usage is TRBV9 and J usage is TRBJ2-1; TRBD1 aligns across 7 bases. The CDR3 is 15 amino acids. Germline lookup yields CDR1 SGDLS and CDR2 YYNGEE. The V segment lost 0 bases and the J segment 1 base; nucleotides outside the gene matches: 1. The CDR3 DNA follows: TGTGCCAGCAGCGTAGCGACAGGGTCCTACAATGAGCAGTTCTTC. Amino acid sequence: CASSVATGSYNEQFF.

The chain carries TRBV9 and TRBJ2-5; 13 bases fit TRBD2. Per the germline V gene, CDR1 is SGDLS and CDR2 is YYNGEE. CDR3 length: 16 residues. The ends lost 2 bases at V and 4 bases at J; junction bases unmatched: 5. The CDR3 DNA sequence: TGTGCCAGCAGCGTTGGACTAGCGGGAGATCTAGAGACCCAGTACTTC. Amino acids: CASSVGLAGDLETQYF.

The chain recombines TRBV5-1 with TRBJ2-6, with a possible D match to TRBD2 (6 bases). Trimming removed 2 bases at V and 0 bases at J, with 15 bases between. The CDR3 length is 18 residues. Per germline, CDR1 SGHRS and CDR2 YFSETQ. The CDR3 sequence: CASSLRPMEGSGANVLTF. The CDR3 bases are TGCGCCAGCAGCTTACGTCCGATGGAGGGCTCTGGGGCCAACGTCCTGACTTTC.

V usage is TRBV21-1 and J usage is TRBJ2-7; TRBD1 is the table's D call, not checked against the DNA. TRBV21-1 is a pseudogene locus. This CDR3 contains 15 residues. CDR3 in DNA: TGTGCCAGCACCCCAACCGGGACAGGAGGCTACGAGCAGTACTTC. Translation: CASTPTGTGGYEQYF.

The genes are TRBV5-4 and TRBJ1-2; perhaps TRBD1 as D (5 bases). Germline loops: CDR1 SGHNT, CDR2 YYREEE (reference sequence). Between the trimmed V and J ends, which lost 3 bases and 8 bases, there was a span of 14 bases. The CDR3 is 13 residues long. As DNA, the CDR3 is TGTGCCAGCAGCTCCGGCGGGGCGCTAGGCTACACCTTC. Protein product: CASSSGGALGYTF.

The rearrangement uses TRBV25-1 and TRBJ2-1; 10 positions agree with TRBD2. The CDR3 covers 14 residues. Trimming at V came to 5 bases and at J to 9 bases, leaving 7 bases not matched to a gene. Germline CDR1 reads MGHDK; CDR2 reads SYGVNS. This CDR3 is CASSPGLALSEQFF. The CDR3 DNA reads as TGTGCCAGCAGTCCGGGACTAGCGTTATCTGAGCAGTTCTTC.

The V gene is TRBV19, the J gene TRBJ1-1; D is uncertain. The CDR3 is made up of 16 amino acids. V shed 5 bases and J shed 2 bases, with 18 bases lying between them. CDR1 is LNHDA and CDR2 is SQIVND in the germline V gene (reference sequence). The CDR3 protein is CASSFSHAGFNTEAFF. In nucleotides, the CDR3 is TGTGCCAGTAGTTTCTCACACGCGGGGTTTAACACTGAAGCTTTCTTT.

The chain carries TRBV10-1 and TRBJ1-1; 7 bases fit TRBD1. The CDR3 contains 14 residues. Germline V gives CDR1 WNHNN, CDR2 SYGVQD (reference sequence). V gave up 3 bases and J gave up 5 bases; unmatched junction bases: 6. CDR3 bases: TGCGCCAGCAGTGACCGGGGACAGCTGACTGAAGCTTTCTTT. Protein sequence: CASSDRGQLTEAFF.

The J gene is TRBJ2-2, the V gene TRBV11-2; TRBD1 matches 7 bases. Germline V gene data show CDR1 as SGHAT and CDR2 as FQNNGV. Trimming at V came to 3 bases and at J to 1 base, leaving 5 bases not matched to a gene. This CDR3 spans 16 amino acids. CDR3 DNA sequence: TGTGCCAGCAGCTTTCAAGCAGGGGGGAACACCGGGGAGCTGTTTTTT. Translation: CASSFQAGGNTGELFF.

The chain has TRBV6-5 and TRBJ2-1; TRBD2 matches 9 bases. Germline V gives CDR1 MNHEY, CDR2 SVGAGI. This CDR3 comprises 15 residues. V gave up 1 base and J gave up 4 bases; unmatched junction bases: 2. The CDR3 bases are TGTGCCAGCAGTTACTTTGCGGGAGGGTACAATGAGCAGTTCTTC. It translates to CASSYFAGGYNEQFF.

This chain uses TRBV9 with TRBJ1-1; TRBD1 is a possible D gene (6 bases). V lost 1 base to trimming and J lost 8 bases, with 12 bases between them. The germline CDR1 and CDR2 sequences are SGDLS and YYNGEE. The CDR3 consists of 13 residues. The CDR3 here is CASSVNPGTEAFF. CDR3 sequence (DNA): TGTGCCAGCAGCGTAAACCCGGGGACAGAAGCTTTCTTT.

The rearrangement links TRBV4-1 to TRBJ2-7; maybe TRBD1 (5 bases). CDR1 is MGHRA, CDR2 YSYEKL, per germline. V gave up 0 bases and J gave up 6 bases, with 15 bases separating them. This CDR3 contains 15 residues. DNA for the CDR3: TGCGCCAGCAGCCAAGATCCAGGGTGGCTACTCGAGCAGTACTTC. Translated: CASSQDPGWLLEQYF.